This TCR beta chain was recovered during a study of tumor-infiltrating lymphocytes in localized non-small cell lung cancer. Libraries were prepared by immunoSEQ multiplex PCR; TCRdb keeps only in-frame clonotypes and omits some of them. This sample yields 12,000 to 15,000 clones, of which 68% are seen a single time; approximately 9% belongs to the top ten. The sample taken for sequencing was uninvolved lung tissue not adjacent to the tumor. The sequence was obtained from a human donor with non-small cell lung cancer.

CDR3 in amino acids: CASSPDGEETQYF. The CDR3 region has the DNA TGTGCCAGCAGCCCCGACGGGGAAGAGACCCAGTACTTC. V and J are TRBV7-9 and TRBJ2-5; perhaps TRBD2 as D (5 bases). Trimming left V 5 bases short and J 3 bases short, with 10 bases between. CDR3 length equals 13 residues. Germline lookup yields CDR1 SEHNR and CDR2 FQNEAQ (reference sequence).